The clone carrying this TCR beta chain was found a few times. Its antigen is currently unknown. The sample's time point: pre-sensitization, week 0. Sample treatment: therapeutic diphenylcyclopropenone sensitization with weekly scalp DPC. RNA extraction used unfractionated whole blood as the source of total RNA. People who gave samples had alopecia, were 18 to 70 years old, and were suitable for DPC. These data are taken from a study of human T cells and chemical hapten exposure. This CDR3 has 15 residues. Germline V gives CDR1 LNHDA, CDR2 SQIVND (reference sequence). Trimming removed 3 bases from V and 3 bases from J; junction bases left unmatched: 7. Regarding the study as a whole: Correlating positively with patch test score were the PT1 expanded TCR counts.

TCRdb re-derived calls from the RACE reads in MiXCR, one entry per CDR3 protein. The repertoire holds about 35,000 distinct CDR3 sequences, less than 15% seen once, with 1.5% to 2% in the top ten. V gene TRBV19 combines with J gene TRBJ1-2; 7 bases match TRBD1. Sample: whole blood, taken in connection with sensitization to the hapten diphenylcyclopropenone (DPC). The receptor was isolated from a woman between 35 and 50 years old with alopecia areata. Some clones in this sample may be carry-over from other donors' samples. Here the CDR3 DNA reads TGTGCCAGTAGTATTGCGACCGGGACAGACTATGGCTACACCTTC. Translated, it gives CASSIATGTDYGYTF.